This passage covers 9 T cell receptor beta chains from one sample sequenced in a study of shared clonotypes between healthy human individuals. Using immunoSEQ multiplex PCR, the repertoire was profiled, and TCRdb retains in-frame clones only, with some absent. The repertoire holds a few hundred thousand clones, with roughly 80% as singletons. The sample was memory CD4+ T cells sorted from blood. Subset here: CD45RA-negative fraction. Receptors were obtained from a man under 40 in good health.

The rearrangement joins TRBV9 to TRBJ1-2; no clear D gene. The CDR3 consists of 14 residues. With 4 bases removed from V and 4 bases from J, the gap between germline ends came to 14 bases. Germline V lookup: CDR1 SGDLS, CDR2 YYNGEE. The CDR3 spells CASSSADGLYGYTF. Written as DNA, the CDR3 is TGTGCCAGCAGCAGCGCTGACGGACTCTATGGCTACACCTTC. The variable domain in full, with the rest retrieved from reference TRBV9 and TRBJ1-2, is DSGVTQTPKHLITATGQRVTLRCSPRSGDLSVYWYQQSLDQGLQFLIQYYNGEERAKGNILERFSAQQFPDLHSELNLSSLELGDSALYFCASSSADGLYGYTFGSGTRLTVV.

The chain carries TRBV2 and TRBJ1-1, with a tentative D call TRBD1 (6 bases). Trimming pared 9 bases from V and 7 bases from J, leaving 15 bases between. The CDR3 is made up of 12 amino acids. Germline V CDR1 and CDR2: SNHLY, FYNNEI. The CDR3 is CASGRGGYEAFF. Written as DNA, the CDR3 is TGTGCCAGTGGGCGGGGGGGCTATGAAGCTTTCTTT.

This clone was picked up a small number of times. CDR3 sequence: CASSLLAESSYNEQFF. The CDR3 coding sequence is TGTGCCAGCTCACTTCTAGCGGAGAGCTCCTACAATGAGCAGTTCTTC. V is TRBV18 and J is TRBJ2-1, with TRBD2 identical over 7 bases. This CDR3 has 16 amino acids. Germline values: CDR1 KGHSH, CDR2 LQKENI. The junction had 6 bases not matched to a gene; V was cut back by 4 bases and J by 0 bases.

J is TRBJ1-1 and V is TRBV28; 8 bases are shared with TRBD1. The germline gives CDR1 MDHEN, CDR2 SYDVKM. This CDR3 has 16 residues. The trim removed 1 base at V and 0 bases at J, leaving 4 bases unmatched. The CDR3 DNA sequence: TGTGCCAGCAGTTTATCAGGGGGCGTCTTGAACACTGAAGCTTTCTTT. Its protein is CASSLSGGVLNTEAFF.

The rearrangement joins TRBV28 to TRBJ1-2; 9 bases are shared with TRBD1. Germline V gene sequence: CDR1 MDHEN, CDR2 SYDVKM. The length of the CDR3 is 15 residues. J gave up 3 bases and V 8 bases, and 10 bases lay outside the gene matches. DNA for the CDR3: TGTGCCAGCCGGGGGCACAGGGGGCGCTACTATGGCTACACCTTC. Protein product: CASRGHRGRYYGYTF.

In its sample, this clone was seen once. V gene TRBV30 combines with J gene TRBJ2-7; D possibly uses TRBD1 or TRBD2 (5 bases each). CDR1 is GTSNPN and CDR2 is SVGIG in the germline V gene (reference sequence). CDR3 length: 15 residues. Trimming took 3 bases from V and 2 from J, leaving 17 bases between them. The CDR3 loop is CAWSNLGETPYEQYF. For the CDR3, the DNA is TGTGCCTGGAGCAATTTAGGGGAGACCCCCTACGAGCAGTACTTC.

The rearrangement uses TRBV6-6 and TRBJ2-3; 8 bases line up with TRBD1. The ends lost 2 bases at V and 4 bases at J; junction bases unmatched: 5. The CDR3 runs to 15 residues. In germline, CDR1 is MNHNY, CDR2 SVGAGI (reference sequence). CDR3 sequence reads: CASSYPDRAPDTQYF. CDR3 sequence (DNA): TGTGCCAGCAGTTACCCGGACAGGGCCCCAGATACGCAGTATTTT.

The table lists this clone with a few counts. J is TRBJ2-2 and V is TRBV9; 9 bases are a match to TRBD2. CDR3 length: 14 residues. Germline lookup yields CDR1 SGDLS and CDR2 YYNGEE. J gave up 5 bases and V 7 bases, and 6 bases lay outside the gene matches. DNA for the CDR3: TGTGCCAGCCGGGAGACTAGCGGAACCGGGGAGCTGTTTTTT. Translating gives CASRETSGTGELFF.

The chain is built from TRBV7-2 and TRBJ2-5, with D perhaps TRBD1 (5 bases). CDR3 length: 15 amino acids. Germline CDR1 reads SGHTA; CDR2 reads FQGNSA. V was trimmed by 5 bases and J by 5 bases, leaving 18 bases between them. The CDR3 coding sequence is TGTGCCAGCAGCGGACAAGGGGTGTTTGGGGAGACCCAGTACTTC. Its protein is CASSGQGVFGETQYF.